The 21 T cell receptor beta chains below were found in one sample sequenced in a study of blood T cells in healthy people across ages. A second roughly 7 to 11 cycle PCR used barcoded and J-beta primers. TCRdb reprocessed the 5' RACE reads via MiXCR and lists one record per CDR3 protein. The sample has roughly 1,800,000 distinct CDR3 sequences; around 48% are singletons. The sequenced sample was blood. Source of these receptors: a woman between 40 and 55 years old in good health.

V usage is TRBV28 and J usage is TRBJ1-1; TRBD1 is a possible D gene (5 bases). V lost 6 bases, J lost 4 bases, and 12 bases lay in between. The CDR3 consists of 13 residues. CDR1 MDHEN and CDR2 SYDVKM come from the germline V gene. The DNA of the CDR3 is TGTGCCAGCAGCTCACCACAGGCCACTGAAGCTTTCTTT. Its protein product is CASSSPQATEAFF.

The genes are TRBV6-2 or TRBV6-3 and TRBJ2-3, with D perhaps being TRBD1 or TRBD2 (5 bases each). The V end was cut by 7 bases, the J end by 1 base, with 15 bases between. Germline V lookup: CDR1 MNHEY, CDR2 SVGEGT. This CDR3 comprises 15 residues. The CDR3 reads CASTPMQGGTDTQYF. CDR3 in DNA: TGTGCCAGCACCCCTATGCAGGGAGGCACAGATACGCAGTATTTT.

The chain couples TRBV5-6 to TRBJ1-2, with D possibly TRBD1 on 5 matching bases. The CDR3 length is 16 residues. CDR1 is SGHDT and CDR2 is YYEEEE in the germline V gene. V gave up 3 bases and J gave up 1 base, with 16 bases separating them. CDR3 nucleotides: TGTGCCAGCAGCTCCCTCCTGCCAGGGTATAACTATGGCTACACCTTC. This translates into CASSSLLPGYNYGYTF.

The rearrangement links TRBV7-2 to TRBJ2-3, with TRBD2 matching 8 bases. This CDR3 region has 15 residues. Germline CDR1 reads SGHTA; CDR2 reads FQGNSA. J was trimmed by 5 bases and V by 1 base; bases with no gene match: 5. In DNA form, the CDR3 reads TGTGCCAGCAGCTTAGGGCGGGGGGCGGGAGATACGCAGTATTTT. Encoded protein: CASSLGRGAGDTQYF. Variable domain in full (rest from reference TRBV7-2 and TRBJ2-3): GAGVSQSPSNKVTEKGKDVELRCDPISGHTALYWYRQSLGQGLEFLIYFQGNSAPDKSGLPSDRFSAERTGGSVSTLTIQRTQQEDSAVYLCASSLGRGAGDTQYFGPGTRLTVL.

V is TRBV7-9 and J is TRBJ1-6; the D gene is possibly TRBD1 (5 bases). This CDR3 is 19 amino acids long. Between the trimmed V and J ends, which lost 3 bases and 3 bases, there was a span of 21 bases. CDR1 SEHNR and CDR2 FQNEAQ come from the germline V gene (reference sequence). CDR3 nucleotides: TGTGCCAGCAGCTTCAGACCGGGGCAGGGAGGTCTCTATAATTCACCCCTCCACTTT. Translation gives CASSFRPGQGGLYNSPLHF.

J is TRBJ1-2 and V is TRBV4-2; D gene unclear. Trimming took off 0 bases at V and 7 bases at J, with 9 bases between the two ends. The CDR3 sequence is 13 residues long. Germline CDR1 reads LGHNA; CDR2 reads YNFKEQ. CDR3 nucleotides: TGTGCCAGCAGCCAAGATCCCAGCTGTGGCTACACCTTC. This sequence encodes CASSQDPSCGYTF.

In its sample, this clonotype was seen once. CDR3 DNA: TGTGCCAGCAGCGGGACAGGGATGGGCTCTGGGGCCAACGTCCTGACTTTC. Its translation is CASSGTGMGSGANVLTF. This chain connects TRBV9 to TRBJ2-6, with 8 bases matching TRBD1. Germline loops: CDR1 SGDLS, CDR2 YYNGEE. V shed 3 bases, J shed 0 bases, and the junction held 5 bases outside the gene matches. There are 17 residues in the CDR3.

The rearrangement joins TRBV6-5 to TRBJ2-7, with 9 positions matching TRBD1. J lost 1 base, V lost 2 bases, and 9 bases had no gene match. The germline V gene encodes CDR1 MNHEY and CDR2 SVGAGI. This CDR3 spans 17 amino acids. CDR3 residues: CASSYTSSGTGSYEQYF. CDR3 bases: TGTGCCAGCAGTTACACCTCATCCGGGACAGGGTCCTACGAGCAGTACTTC.

There are many counts of this clonotype. The chain recombines TRBV6-6 with TRBJ1-5; TRBD1 might be the D (5 bases). CDR3 length: 13 residues. Germline-derived CDR1 and CDR2 are MNHNY and SVGAGI (reference sequence). Deletions cut 8 bases from V and 4 bases from J, with 12 bases between. The chain's CDR3 is CASRTGGNQPQHF. In DNA form, the CDR3 reads TGTGCCAGCCGGACCGGGGGGAATCAGCCCCAGCATTTT.

The chain employs TRBV19 and TRBJ1-2, with D possibly matching TRBD1 (6 bases). V was shortened by 3 bases and J by 5 bases, with 13 bases between the two germline ends. The CDR3 spans 14 residues. CDR1 LNHDA and CDR2 SQIVND come from the germline V gene (reference sequence). The CDR3 sequence: CASSIPGHRYGYTF. CDR3 nucleotide sequence: TGTGCCAGTAGTATTCCGGGACACCGATATGGCTACACCTTC.

Only one count was recorded for this clonotype. This sequence joins TRBV20-1 and TRBJ2-7; D is unresolved. The end of the DNA fits TRBJ2-5 better, so the J call may be wrong. The CDR3 covers 14 residues. Germline values: CDR1 DFQATT, CDR2 SNEGSKA (reference sequence). The chain's CDR3 is CSARDGGLWETQYF. CDR3 nucleotides: TGCAGTGCTAGAGATGGCGGCCTTTGGGAGACCCAGTACTTC.

The chain joins TRBV9 to TRBJ1-2; 9 bases fit TRBD1. J lost 2 bases, V lost 4 bases, and 12 bases had no gene match. In germline, CDR1 is SGDLS, CDR2 YYNGEE. CDR3 length equals 17 residues. DNA of the CDR3: TGTGCCAGCAGCCCCCCGGGACAGGGATTGAAAAACTATGGCTACACCTTC. It encodes CASSPPGQGLKNYGYTF.

The chain carries TRBV5-6 and TRBJ2-5; no definite D call. The V end lost 4 bases, the J end lost 4 bases, and 8 bases lay between the germline ends. The germline gives CDR1 SGHDT, CDR2 YYEEEE. There are 12 residues in the CDR3. The CDR3 loop reads CASSGAIETQYF. CDR3 sequence (DNA): TGTGCCAGCAGCGGCGCTATAGAGACCCAGTACTTC.

This clonotype has more than one count but fewer than ten. The chain uses TRBV20-1 and TRBJ2-1; D gene ambiguous. Trimming stripped 6 bases from V and 9 bases from J, with 12 bases between. CDR1 and CDR2 (germline): DFQATT, SNEGSKA (reference sequence). The CDR3 runs 11 residues. The CDR3 nucleotides are TGCAGTGCCCCTGCTACGTTTGAGCAGTTCTTC. Translating gives CSAPATFEQFF.

The rearrangement links TRBV3-1 to TRBJ2-7; no clear D gene. CDR3 length equals 15 residues. The V gene lost 1 base and the J gene lost 0 bases, with 10 bases spanning the gap. The germline V gene encodes CDR1 LGHDT and CDR2 YNNKEL (reference sequence). The CDR3 loop reads CASSQGASPSYEQYF. The CDR3 nucleotides are TGTGCCAGCAGCCAAGGGGCCAGTCCCTCCTACGAGCAGTACTTC.

V gene TRBV15 combines with J gene TRBJ2-3; 7 bases match TRBD1. CDR1 LNHNV and CDR2 YYDKDF come from the germline V gene (reference sequence). Trimming at V came to 6 bases and at J to 6 bases, leaving 9 bases not matched to a gene. CDR3 length: 14 amino acids. The chain's CDR3 is CATSDDRVDDTQYF. The DNA for the CDR3 is TGTGCCACCAGTGATGACAGGGTTGACGATACGCAGTATTTT. The whole variable domain, remainder taken from reference TRBV15 and TRBJ2-3, is DAMVIQNPRYQVTQFGKPVTLSCSQTLNHNVMYWYQQKSSQAPKLLFHYYDKDFNNEADTPDNFQSRRPNTSFCFLDIRSPGLGDTAMYLCATSDDRVDDTQYFGPGTRLTVL.

This chain uses TRBV3-1 with TRBJ2-3; D is possibly TRBD1 (5 bases). CDR1 is LGHDT and CDR2 is YNNKEL in the germline V gene (reference sequence). Trimming stripped 4 bases from V and 2 bases from J, with 13 bases between. CDR3 size: 15 residues. CDR3 in amino acids: CASSRTQLNTDTQYF. The DNA for the CDR3 is TGTGCCAGCAGCCGGACACAGCTAAACACAGATACGCAGTATTTT.

This clonotype was found a few times. This rearrangement joins TRBV2 to TRBJ2-3, with 10 nucleotides matching TRBD2. The CDR3 sequence is 16 residues long. Germline CDR1 is SNHLY and CDR2 is FYNNEI. V was pared by 4 bases and J by 6 bases, with 10 bases of the junction left unmatched. CDR3 in amino acids: CASSATSGHQKDTQYF. For the CDR3, the DNA is TGTGCCAGCAGTGCGACTAGCGGGCACCAAAAGGATACGCAGTATTTT.

Regarding this clonotype: At one end, the junction sequence differs from germline, possibly due to a read error. The J gene is TRBJ2-1, the V gene TRBV29-1, with a weak D call TRBD1 (5 bases). The CDR3 is made up of 14 amino acids. Germline V gives CDR1 SQVTM, CDR2 ANQGSEA. The CDR3 DNA reads TGCAGCGTTGATAGTGCAGGGATGTACAGTGAGCAGTTCTTC. As protein: CSVDSAGMYSEQFF.

This sequence joins TRBV12-3 or TRBV12-4 and TRBJ1-6; D call uncertain. The CDR3 extends over 13 amino acids. The V end was cut by 8 bases, the J end by 8 bases, with 13 bases between. Here the CDR3 DNA reads TGTGCCAGCCGGGCCTCGCCCGATTCACCCCTCCACTTT. It codes for CASRASPDSPLHF.

The sample holds a few counts of this clonotype. The chain employs TRBV9 and TRBJ2-5; D is perhaps TRBD2 (6 bases). Trimming shortened V by 0 bases and J by 2 bases, and 14 bases separated the two germline ends. The CDR3 is 16 residues long. Germline lookup yields CDR1 SGDLS and CDR2 YYNGEE. This CDR3 reads CASSVELADTQETQYF. The CDR3 DNA sequence: TGTGCCAGCAGCGTAGAACTAGCTGACACTCAAGAGACCCAGTACTTC.